A selection of T cell receptor beta chains follows, all from one sample in a study of T cells expressing NK-cell markers. TCRdb reanalyzed the 5' RACE reads, giving one entry per CDR3 protein sequence and no DNA. The table gives 150,000 to 180,000 distinct CDR3 sequences; the top ten clones make up 37% of it. The material sequenced was blood T cells: a sorted CD56 or NKG2C T cell subset, CD4+ or CD8+ T cells, or bulk PBMC T cells (not recorded which). Receptors originate from a woman in her fifties or sixties in good health. Each CDR3 is given with its conserved first and last residue. Fields, in order: J gene, V gene, CDR3 protein.

TRBJ2-1,TRBV9,CASSDGTLPYNEQFF
TRBJ2-7,TRBV25-1,CASRGLSPFYEQYF
TRBJ2-7,TRBV15,CATSRGGPGEQYF
TRBJ1-2,TRBV4-1,CASSWEGQGAGGYTF
TRBJ2-3,TRBV5-1,CASEAGEMTDTQYF
TRBJ2-1,TRBV7-6,CASSAKASGSRVYNEQFF
TRBJ2-3,TRBV12-5,CASGLVFGGRFTDTQYF
TRBJ2-3,TRBV24-1,CATSDGQGDTQYF
TRBJ2-7,TRBV5-5,CASSLGFLGEQYF
TRBJ1-2,TRBV5-5,CASSLLQGGGYTF